The 8 T cell receptor beta chains presented below share a single source sample, sequenced in a study of T cells in Graves' hyperthyroidism and ophthalmopathy. Regions amplified from RNA transcripts were the TCR beta CDR3 regions. An initial round of RT-PCR targeting the TCR CDR3 relied on the HTBI primer set. TCRdb reprocessed the multiplex PCR reads with MiXCR, giving one entry per CDR3 protein. The sample lists around 720,000 distinct CDR3 sequences, 35% occurring once. Input material: blood. Receptors were obtained from a woman aged 40 to 50 with Graves' hyperthyroidism.

The rearrangement joins TRBV27 to TRBJ1-6; TRBD1 might be the D (5 bases). This CDR3 comprises 16 residues. Germline CDR1 and CDR2: MNHEY and SMNVEV (reference sequence). Trimming took off 6 bases at V and 4 bases at J, with 16 bases between the two ends. The CDR3 loop reads CASRPYPGPYNSPLHF. The CDR3 DNA is TGTGCCAGCAGACCCTATCCGGGACCGTATAATTCACCCCTCCACTTT.

This clonotype was observed at least ten times. The chain joins TRBV25-1 to TRBJ1-5, with D perhaps matching TRBD1 (6 bases). With 5 bases removed from V and 5 bases from J, the gap between germline ends came to 13 bases. In germline, CDR1 is MGHDK, CDR2 SYGVNS. The CDR3 consists of 14 residues. The CDR3 region is CASSKAGEDQPQHF. CDR3 coding DNA: TGTGCCAGCAGTAAGGCAGGGGAAGATCAGCCCCAGCATTTT.

The rearrangement links TRBV10-3 to TRBJ2-7, with unresolved D. The CDR3 length is 10 residues. V was clipped by 3 bases and J by 6 bases, with 3 bases between them. CDR1 and CDR2 (germline): ENHRY, SYGVKD. CDR3 region: CAISDGEQYF. Here the CDR3 DNA reads TGTGCCATCAGTGACGGCGAGCAGTACTTC.

The chain uses TRBV10-1 and TRBJ2-5; D could derive from TRBD1 or TRBD2 (5 bases each). V was trimmed by 6 bases and J by 4 bases, leaving 21 bases between them. CDR1 is WNHNN and CDR2 is SYGVQD in the germline V gene (reference sequence). There are 16 residues in the CDR3. CDR3 region: CASSSERWGNGETQYF. DNA of the CDR3: TGCGCCAGCAGCAGTGAGCGGTGGGGCAATGGAGAGACCCAGTACTTC.

Regarding this clonotype: With a much larger clone just one base away, this may be a read error. The chain is built from TRBV20-1 and TRBJ1-1, with TRBD1 matching over 9 bases. The CDR3 spans 14 residues. Germline CDR1 and CDR2: DFQATT and SNEGSKA (reference sequence). The CDR3 is CSARGRDRVNEALF. The CDR3 region has the DNA TGCAGTGCTAGAGGTCGGGACAGGGTCAATGAAGCTCTCTTT.

The chain has TRBV7-6 and TRBJ2-7; 13 bases fit TRBD2. The J call is doubtful: the DNA matches TRBJ2-1 better. Germline CDR1 SGHVS, CDR2 FNYEAQ. CDR3 length: 16 residues. The CDR3 DNA reads TGTGCCAGCAGCCCGCAGGGGACTAGCGGGACCAATGAGCAGTTCTTC. Translated, it gives CASSPQGTSGTNEQFF.

The V and J genes are TRBV5-4 and TRBJ2-7; D is unclear. V dropped 4 bases and J dropped 7 bases, with 15 bases sitting between them. The germline gives CDR1 SGHNT, CDR2 YYREEE (reference sequence). The CDR3 has 13 residues. The CDR3 DNA is TGTGCCAGCAGCCCCCCCCACTTCGGGGAGCAGTACTTC. It yields the protein CASSPPHFGEQYF. Filled out from reference TRBV5-4 and TRBJ2-7, the complete variable domain reads ETGVTQSPTHLIKTRGQQVTLRCSSQSGHNTVSWYQQALGQGPQFIFQYYREEENGRGNFPPRFSGLQFPNYSSELNVNALELDDSALYLCASSPPHFGEQYFGPGTRLTVT.

This clonotype has just one count. This chain joins TRBV29-1 and TRBJ2-7; 7 bases match TRBD2. V was clipped by 7 bases and J by 3 bases; unmatched bases: 9. CDR1 and CDR2 from the germline V gene are SQVTM and ANQGSEA. This CDR3 spans 13 amino acids. DNA for the CDR3: TGCAGCGGGGCGCGAGGGAGGGGCTACGAGCAGTACTTC. It codes for CSGARGRGYEQYF.